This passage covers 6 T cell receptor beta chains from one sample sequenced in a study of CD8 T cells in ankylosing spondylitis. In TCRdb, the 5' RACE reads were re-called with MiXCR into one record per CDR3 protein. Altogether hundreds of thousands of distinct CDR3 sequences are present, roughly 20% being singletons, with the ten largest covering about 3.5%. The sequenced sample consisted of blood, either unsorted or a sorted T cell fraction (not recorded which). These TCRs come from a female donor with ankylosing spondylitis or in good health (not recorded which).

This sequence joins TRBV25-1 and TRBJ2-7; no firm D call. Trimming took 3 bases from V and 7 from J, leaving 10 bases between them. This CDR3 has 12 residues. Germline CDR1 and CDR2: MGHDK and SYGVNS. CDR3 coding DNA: TGTGCCAGCAGTGAGAAGTGGAAGGAGCAGTACTTC. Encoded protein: CASSEKWKEQYF.

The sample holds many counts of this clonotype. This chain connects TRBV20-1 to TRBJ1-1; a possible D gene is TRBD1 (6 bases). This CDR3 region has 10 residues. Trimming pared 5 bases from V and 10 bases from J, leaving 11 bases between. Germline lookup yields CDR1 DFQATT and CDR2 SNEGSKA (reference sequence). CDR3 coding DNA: TGCAGTGCTTACAGGGAGGGAGCTTTCTTT. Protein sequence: CSAYREGAFF.

The CDR3, as DNA: TGTGCCAGCAGCCGCCACGGAGGTCAAGAGACCCAGTACTTC. It is translated as CASSRHGGQETQYF. The rearrangement uses TRBV3-1 and TRBJ2-5, with D maybe TRBD2 (5 bases). Trimming cost V 4 bases and J 2 bases, with 11 bases left between them. There are 14 residues in the CDR3. Germline V CDR1 and CDR2: LGHDT, YNNKEL (reference sequence).

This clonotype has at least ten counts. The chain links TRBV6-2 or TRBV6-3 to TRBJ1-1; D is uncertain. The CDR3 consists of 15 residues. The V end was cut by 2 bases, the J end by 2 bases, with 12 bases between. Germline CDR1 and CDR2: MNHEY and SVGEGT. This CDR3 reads CASSYRPRLNTEAFF. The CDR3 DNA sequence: TGTGCCAGCAGTTACCGTCCACGCCTTAACACTGAAGCTTTCTTT.

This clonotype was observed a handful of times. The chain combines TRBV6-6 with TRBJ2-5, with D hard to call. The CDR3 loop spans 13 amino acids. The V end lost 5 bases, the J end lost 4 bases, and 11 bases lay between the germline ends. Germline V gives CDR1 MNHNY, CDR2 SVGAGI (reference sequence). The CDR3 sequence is CASSTSSRETQYF. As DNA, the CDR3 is TGTGCCAGCAGTACCTCAAGTAGAGAGACCCAGTACTTC.

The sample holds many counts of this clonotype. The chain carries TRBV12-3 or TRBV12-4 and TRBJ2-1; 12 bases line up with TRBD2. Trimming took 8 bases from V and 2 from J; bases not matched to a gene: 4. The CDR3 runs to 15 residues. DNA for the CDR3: TGTGCCAGCGGGTCTAGCGGGAGGGCCTACAATGAGCAGTTCTTC. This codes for CASGSSGRAYNEQFF.